This TCR beta chain stems from a study of identical twins. Study-level results: Instead of following the same donors, the conclusions were based on cross-sectional statistical analysis. Weaker excess twin sharing was observed in beta out-of-frame sequences. The authors noted that invariant MAIT and iNKT cells could partly confound zero-insertion analyses.

TCRdb passed the 5' RACE reads through MiXCR, listing each CDR3 protein once. This table holds about 530,000 distinct CDR3 sequences, about 20% found once. This clonotype was recorded a few times. The antigen is not known. Germline CDR1 reads MNHEY; CDR2 reads SMNVEV (reference sequence). CDR3 length: 14 amino acids. V lost 5 bases to trimming and J lost 3 bases; unmatched junction nucleotides: 5. Another study also made use of these data, one on yellow fever vaccine responses in identical twins.

This TCR was recovered from a woman aged 18-29 years in good health. The J gene is TRBJ2-3, the V gene TRBV27; TRBD1 aligns across 7 bases. The sequencing input was CD4+ T cells sorted from blood. The CDR3: CASSPLRGTDTQYF. The CDR3, as DNA: TGTGCCAGCAGTCCCCTCAGGGGGACAGATACGCAGTATTTT.